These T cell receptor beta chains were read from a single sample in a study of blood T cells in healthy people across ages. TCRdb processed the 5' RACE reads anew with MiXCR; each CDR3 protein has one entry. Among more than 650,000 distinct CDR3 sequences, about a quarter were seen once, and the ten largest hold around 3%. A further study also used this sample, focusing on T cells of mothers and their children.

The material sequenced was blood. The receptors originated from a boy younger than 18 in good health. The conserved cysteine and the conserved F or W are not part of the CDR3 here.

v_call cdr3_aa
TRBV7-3 ASSLFAFTGLT
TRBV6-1 ASSASSGGVQQF
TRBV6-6 ASTSQGTGKNTQY
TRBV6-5 ASSYGPGYEQY
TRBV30 AWSRGAAYNEQF
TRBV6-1 ASRGGMETQY
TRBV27 ASSRQGKGNTEAF
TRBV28 ASSSPQGAGYEQY
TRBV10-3 AISETADWGYT
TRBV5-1 AGSPDRVTEKLF
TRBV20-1 SASPGTPGAPYNSPLH
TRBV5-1 ASSPFLAGGNNEQF
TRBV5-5 ASSSLGYGSYEQY
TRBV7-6 ASSLSPTGTGAYEQY
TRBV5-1 ASSGDGLSYEQY
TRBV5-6 ASSFGSGGTNTGELF
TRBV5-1 ASSLYQGGNEQF
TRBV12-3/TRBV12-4 ASSRDRDGVAKNIQY
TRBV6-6 ASSNPQGTEAF
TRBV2 ASSVEGGDAGELF
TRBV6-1 ASSAPGGLSYEQY
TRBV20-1 SASRMGDHNSPLH
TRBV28 TSRRTGGGSEQY
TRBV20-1 SARPSGSYNEQF
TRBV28 ASSFSTGGAETQY
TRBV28 ASSPPGILSYEQY
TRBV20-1 SARGLAGSYNEQF